The 30 T cell receptor beta chains in this list originate from one sample, sequenced in a study of response to subunit inactivated influenza vaccine. MiXCR, run by TCRdb on the RT-PCR reads, gives a single entry per CDR3 protein. The sample yields about 530,000 distinct CDR3 sequences, roughly 12% seen once. The starting material was PBMCs from blood, obtained on the day of vaccination. The receptors derive from a man aged 45-65 years who received an inactivated influenza vaccine.

This clonotype was counted only a few times. The chain has TRBV12-3 or TRBV12-4 and TRBJ1-1; 11 nucleotides line up with TRBD1. The trim removed 0 bases at V and 4 bases at J, leaving 10 bases unmatched. The CDR3 has 18 amino acids. The CDR3 here is CASSLARSWTGGPTEAFF. The CDR3 DNA follows: TGTGCCAGCAGTTTAGCGAGATCCTGGACAGGGGGCCCCACTGAAGCTTTCTTT.

The gene calls are TRBV14 and TRBJ2-5; a possible D gene is TRBD2 (6 bases). The CDR3 is 13 residues long. V lost 7 bases, J lost 0 bases, and 9 bases lay in between. CDR1 is SGHDN and CDR2 is FVKESK in the germline V gene. CDR3 sequence (DNA): TGTGCCAGCACCCCGGGAGACCAAGAGACCCAGTACTTC. This encodes CASTPGDQETQYF.

The V gene is TRBV20-1, the J gene TRBJ2-7; 12 nucleotides agree with TRBD2. The CDR3 is 16 residues long. Germline V lookup: CDR1 DFQATT, CDR2 SNEGSKA (reference sequence). After removal of 1 base from V and 1 base from J, the junction contained 5 bases not matched to a gene. CDR3 DNA sequence: TGCAGTGCTAGAGGTTCGACTAGCGGGGGTTCCTACGAGCAGTACTTC. As protein: CSARGSTSGGSYEQYF.

Many counts were recorded for this clonotype. The chain has TRBV10-1 and TRBJ2-1, with D maybe TRBD1 (5 bases). The CDR3 is made up of 14 amino acids. CDR1 is WNHNN, CDR2 SYGVQD, per germline (reference sequence). V was trimmed by 5 bases and J by 2 bases, leaving 10 bases between them. CDR3 residues: CASSKRQTYNEQFF. In nucleotides, the CDR3 is TGCGCCAGCAGTAAAAGACAGACCTACAATGAGCAGTTCTTC.

The V and J genes are TRBV2 and TRBJ2-2; a possible D gene is TRBD2 (6 bases). The V and J ends lost 7 bases and 5 bases respectively, with 11 bases between them. This CDR3 comprises 13 residues. CDR1 SNHLY and CDR2 FYNNEI come from the germline V gene. The CDR3 nucleotides read TGTGCCAGCACGGGAGAAGAAACCGGGGAGCTGTTTTTT. This gives the protein CASTGEETGELFF. Together with reference TRBV2 and TRBJ2-2, the CDR3 gives the full variable domain: EPEVTQTPSHQVTQMGQEVILRCVPISNHLYFYWYRQILGQKVEFLVSFYNNEISEKSEIFDDQFSVERPDGSNFTLKIRSTKLEDSAMYFCASTGEETGELFFGEGSRLTVL.

This clonotype was observed many times. This rearrangement joins TRBV11-2 to TRBJ2-2; 9 nucleotides line up with TRBD2. CDR1 and CDR2 from the germline V gene are SGHAT and FQNNGV. The CDR3 contains 19 residues. Trimming removed 2 bases from V and 5 bases from J; junction bases left unmatched: 15. This CDR3 reads CASSLILSGGPLGTGELFF. Here the CDR3 DNA reads TGTGCCAGCAGCTTAATTCTTAGCGGGGGCCCCTTGGGGACCGGGGAGCTGTTTTTT. Drawing the rest from reference TRBV11-2 and TRBJ2-2, the complete variable domain is EAGVAQSPRYKIIEKRQSVAFWCNPISGHATLYWYQQILGQGPKLLIQFQNNGVVDDSQLPKDRFSAERLKGVDSTLKIQPAKLEDSAVYLCASSLILSGGPLGTGELFFGEGSRLTVL.

This clonotype occurred many times. The chain joins TRBV7-9 to TRBJ2-5; D might be TRBD1 (6 bases). The V gene lost 8 bases and the J gene lost 1 base, with 17 bases spanning the gap. The CDR3 has 15 residues. Germline assignment: CDR1 SEHNR and CDR2 FQNEAQ (reference sequence). The CDR3 reads CASGTTGRVQETQYF. CDR3 sequence (DNA): TGTGCCAGCGGGACAACGGGACGGGTCCAAGAGACCCAGTACTTC.

This clonotype has just a few counts. The chain employs TRBV6-2 or TRBV6-3 and TRBJ2-2; D call uncertain. CDR1 is MNHEY and CDR2 is SVGEGT in the germline V gene. This CDR3 region has 13 residues. V was cut by 6 bases and J by 4 bases, with 9 bases left in between. This CDR3 is CASSQMATGELFF. The CDR3, as DNA: TGTGCCAGCAGCCAGATGGCCACCGGGGAGCTGTTTTTT.

A few counts support this clonotype. The V call is TRBV27, the J call TRBJ1-6; a possible D gene is TRBD1 (5 bases). The germline CDR1 and CDR2 sequences are MNHEY and SMNVEV (reference sequence). Between the trimmed V and J ends, which lost 2 bases and 10 bases, there was a span of 9 bases. This CDR3 has 13 residues. The CDR3 coding sequence is TGTGCCAGCAGTTTACAGGGAGGGTCACCCCTCCACTTT. Protein: CASSLQGGSPLHF.

This clonotype was found many times. The V call is TRBV7-2, the J call TRBJ2-2, with TRBD1 matching 7 bases. V dropped 5 bases and J dropped 2; count of bases not matched to a gene: 5. From germline, CDR1 is SGHTA and CDR2 FQGNSA. The CDR3 sequence is 15 residues long. The CDR3 loop is CASSRRQGNTGELFF. Written as DNA, the CDR3 is TGTGCCAGCAGCCGACGACAGGGCAACACCGGGGAGCTGTTTTTT.

V gene TRBV7-2 combines with J gene TRBJ1-2; D unresolved. There are 14 residues in the CDR3. Germline CDR1 SGHTA, CDR2 FQGNSA. Trimming removed 3 bases from V and 6 bases from J, with 14 bases in between. The DNA of the CDR3 is TGTGCCAGCAGCTTCGACGCCGGGTACAATGGCTACACCTTC. Protein sequence: CASSFDAGYNGYTF.

This clonotype was observed a handful of times. The rearrangement uses TRBV3-1 and TRBJ2-3; D is ambiguous. The CDR3 spans 13 residues. With 4 bases removed from V and 5 bases from J, the gap between germline ends came to 10 bases. Germline CDR1 and CDR2: LGHDT and YNNKEL (reference sequence). CDR3 in DNA: TGTGCCAGCAGCCGCAGGATACTAGATACGCAGTATTTT. Protein product: CASSRRILDTQYF.

CDR3 amino acids: CASSWTGLLELYQETQYF. The CDR3 nucleotides are TGCGCCAGCAGCTGGACAGGTCTTCTAGAACTGTACCAAGAGACCCAGTACTTC. The chain has TRBV5-1 and TRBJ2-5, with 7 bases aligning to TRBD1. This CDR3 is 18 amino acids long. Trimming cost V 3 bases and J 0 bases; bases outside gene matches: 14. Germline CDR1 and CDR2: SGHRS and YFSETQ.

The J gene is TRBJ2-6, the V gene TRBV4-2; 9 bases map to TRBD2. This CDR3 has 17 residues. With V trimmed by 2 bases and J by 0 bases, 2 bases remained unmatched. Germline V lookup: CDR1 LGHNA, CDR2 YNFKEQ. The CDR3 region has the DNA TGTGCCAGCAGCCAACTAGCGGGAAGCTCTGGGGCCAACGTCCTGACTTTC. It encodes CASSQLAGSSGANVLTF.

V is TRBV5-1 and J is TRBJ2-3, with D possibly matching TRBD2 (6 bases). This CDR3 region has 16 residues. The ends were cut back, 0 bases at V and 2 bases at J, with 13 bases in the middle. Germline CDR1 reads SGHRS; CDR2 reads YFSETQ. The CDR3 is CASSLVGRGDTDTQYF. The CDR3 bases are TGCGCCAGCAGCTTGGTGGGGCGGGGAGACACAGATACGCAGTATTTT.

This clonotype was picked up a small number of times. V gene TRBV19 combines with J gene TRBJ2-4; maybe TRBD2 (6 bases). This CDR3 region has 15 residues. V was clipped by 4 bases and J by 7 bases, with 17 bases between them. Germline V lookup: CDR1 LNHDA, CDR2 SQIVND (reference sequence). DNA of the CDR3: TGTGCCAGTAGTAAGCTAGCGATCAATTGGAACATTCAGTACTTC. Translation: CASSKLAINWNIQYF.

There are a few counts of this clonotype. J is TRBJ2-4 and V is TRBV18; the match to TRBD2 covers 10 bases. Germline V lookup: CDR1 KGHSH, CDR2 LQKENI. The CDR3 runs to 18 residues. V dropped 0 bases and J dropped 6; count of bases not matched to a gene: 11. The CDR3 loop reads CASSPPPSGSWGPNIQYF. For the CDR3, the DNA is TGTGCCAGCTCACCACCGCCTAGCGGGAGTTGGGGTCCAAACATTCAGTACTTC.

This clonotype came up a few times. This CDR3 is CASSLETLGRRHGYTF. The CDR3 DNA is TGTGCCAGCAGCCTAGAAACCCTGGGGCGCAGGCACGGCTACACCTTC. This chain joins TRBV5-6 and TRBJ1-2; D might be TRBD1 (5 bases). Trimming shortened V by 4 bases and J by 8 bases, and 24 bases separated the two germline ends. Germline V gene sequence: CDR1 SGHDT, CDR2 YYEEEE. This CDR3 comprises 16 residues.

This clonotype was found many times. The V and J genes are TRBV10-3 and TRBJ2-7; a weak D match, TRBD1 (6 bases). This CDR3 is 14 amino acids long. Germline values: CDR1 ENHRY, CDR2 SYGVKD. Trimming cost V 3 bases and J 4 bases, with 13 bases left between them. The CDR3 loop reads CAISEWGTTYEQYF. CDR3 coding DNA: TGTGCCATCAGTGAATGGGGGACAACTTACGAGCAGTACTTC.

This clonotype occurred many times. This chain joins TRBV7-2 and TRBJ1-3; D remains unclear. CDR1 is SGHTA and CDR2 is FQGNSA in the germline V gene. CDR3 length: 14 residues. Deletions cut 5 bases from V and 2 bases from J, with 10 bases between. The CDR3 here is CASSPGRAGNTIYF. CDR3 nucleotides: TGTGCCAGCAGCCCGGGGAGAGCTGGAAACACCATATATTTT.

Concerning this clonotype: Its ends do not fully match the called genes, so a read error is possible. The J gene is TRBJ2-7, the V gene TRBV12-3 or TRBV12-4, with D unclear. The CDR3 contains 15 residues. The CDR3 DNA sequence: TGTTCCAGCAGTTTATTGCTTCGGCACGGCCTCGAGCAGTACTTC. It is translated as CSSSLLLRHGLEQYF.

This clonotype was recorded many times. V usage is TRBV10-3 and J usage is TRBJ2-5; 11 nucleotides match TRBD2. The CDR3 contains 14 residues. The junction had 3 bases not matched to a gene; V was cut back by 5 bases and J by 4 bases. Germline lookup yields CDR1 ENHRY and CDR2 SYGVKD. In DNA form, the CDR3 reads TGTGCCATCAGTACAACTAGCGGGGGAGAGACCCAGTACTTC. This encodes CAISTTSGGETQYF.

This clonotype has ten or more counts. The rearrangement uses TRBV11-2 and TRBJ2-7, with TRBD2 matching over 8 bases. After removal of 5 bases from V and 4 bases from J, the junction contained 10 bases not matched to a gene. The CDR3 runs to 15 residues. The germline V gene encodes CDR1 SGHAT and CDR2 FQNNGV. Here the CDR3 reads CASSARGGAGYEQYF. CDR3 in DNA: TGTGCCAGCAGCGCCCGGGGGGGGGCTGGTTACGAGCAGTACTTC. Full variable domain (remainder filled in from reference TRBV11-2 and TRBJ2-7): EAGVAQSPRYKIIEKRQSVAFWCNPISGHATLYWYQQILGQGPKLLIQFQNNGVVDDSQLPKDRFSAERLKGVDSTLKIQPAKLEDSAVYLCASSARGGAGYEQYFGPGTRLTVT.

This chain joins TRBV27 and TRBJ2-7, with D perhaps assigned TRBD1 or TRBD2 (5 bases each). Trimming removed 1 base at V and 4 bases at J, with 14 bases between. CDR1 is MNHEY and CDR2 is SMNVEV in the germline V gene (reference sequence). The CDR3 is 15 amino acids. CDR3 in DNA: TGTGCCAGCAGTTTATTTGGGACCACGTTTTACGAGCAGTACTTC. Its translation: CASSLFGTTFYEQYF.

This chain joins TRBV7-2 and TRBJ2-3, with D possibly TRBD2 on 6 matching bases. The CDR3 contains 15 residues. Trimming pared 1 base from V and 4 bases from J, leaving 12 bases between. Germline CDR1 and CDR2: SGHTA and FQGNSA. CDR3 loop: CASSLDSGTPDTQYF. CDR3 bases: TGTGCCAGCAGCTTAGATTCTGGGACTCCAGATACGCAGTATTTT.

This clonotype was counted a few times. The rearrangement uses TRBV25-1 and TRBJ2-5; 7 nucleotides agree with TRBD1. Trimming at V came to 2 bases and at J to 4 bases, leaving 7 bases not matched to a gene. Looked up from germline, CDR1 is MGHDK and CDR2 is SYGVNS. The CDR3 sequence is 15 residues long. CDR3 sequence: CASSETDRRPETQYF. CDR3 nucleotides: TGTGCCAGCAGTGAAACGGACAGGCGGCCAGAGACCCAGTACTTC.

This clonotype was recorded a few times. This rearrangement joins TRBV24-1 to TRBJ2-7, with 10 bases that match TRBD1. After removal of 5 bases from V and 3 bases from J, the junction contained 3 bases not matched to a gene. This CDR3 region has 14 residues. Germline-derived CDR1 and CDR2 are KGHDR and SFDVKD. CDR3 amino acids: CATSAGTGDYEQYF. The CDR3 DNA sequence: TGTGCCACCAGTGCTGGGACAGGGGACTACGAGCAGTACTTC.

This clonotype has more than one count but fewer than ten. The V and J genes are TRBV27 and TRBJ2-7; TRBD1 might be the D (6 bases). CDR3 length: 15 amino acids. The germline V and J ends were trimmed by 3 bases and 2 bases, with 14 bases remaining between them. Germline V CDR1 and CDR2: MNHEY, SMNVEV (reference sequence). This CDR3 reads CASSFDGGSPYEQYF. The CDR3 nucleotides are TGTGCCAGCAGTTTCGATGGGGGCTCCCCCTACGAGCAGTACTTC.

This clonotype was counted between two and nine times. The chain has TRBV7-9 and TRBJ2-7; unclear D gene. CDR1 is SEHNR, CDR2 FQNEAQ, per germline (reference sequence). The V end was cut by 3 bases, the J end by 7 bases, with 7 bases between. This CDR3 comprises 11 residues. The CDR3 protein is CASSFIEEQYF. The CDR3 nucleotides read TGTGCCAGCAGCTTTATAGAGGAGCAGTACTTC.

V usage is TRBV3-1 and J usage is TRBJ1-3, with D hard to call. CDR1 is LGHDT, CDR2 YNNKEL, per germline (reference sequence). CDR3 length: 15 amino acids. Deletions cut 0 bases from V and 5 bases from J, with 11 bases between. CDR3 residues: CASSQDSYSRNTIYF. CDR3 coding DNA: TGTGCCAGCAGCCAAGATTCATATTCGCGAAACACCATATATTTT.